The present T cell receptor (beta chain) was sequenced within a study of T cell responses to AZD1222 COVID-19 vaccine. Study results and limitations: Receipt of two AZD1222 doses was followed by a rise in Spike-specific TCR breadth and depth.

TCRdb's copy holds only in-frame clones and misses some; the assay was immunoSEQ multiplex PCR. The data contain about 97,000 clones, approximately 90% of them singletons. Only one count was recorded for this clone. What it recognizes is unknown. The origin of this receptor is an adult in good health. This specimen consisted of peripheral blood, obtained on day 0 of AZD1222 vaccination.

Written as DNA, the CDR3 is TGTGCCAGCAGCAACAGACTGCTTTACGAGCAGTACTTC. Translated: CASSNRLLYEQYF. The chain employs TRBV11-2 and TRBJ2-7, with unresolved D. Germline V lookup: CDR1 SGHAT, CDR2 FQNNGV. The CDR3 extends over 13 amino acids. Trimming removed 5 bases at V and 4 bases at J, with 12 bases between.